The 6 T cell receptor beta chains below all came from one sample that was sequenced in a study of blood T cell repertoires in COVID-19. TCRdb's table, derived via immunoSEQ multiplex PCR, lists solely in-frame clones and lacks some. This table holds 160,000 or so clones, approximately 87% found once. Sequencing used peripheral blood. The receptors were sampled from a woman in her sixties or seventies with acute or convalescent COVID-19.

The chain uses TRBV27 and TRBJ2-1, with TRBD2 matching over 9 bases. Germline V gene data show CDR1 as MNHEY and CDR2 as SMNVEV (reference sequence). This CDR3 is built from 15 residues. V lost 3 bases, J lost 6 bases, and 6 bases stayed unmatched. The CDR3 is CASSLIRGGGNEQFF. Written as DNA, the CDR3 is TGTGCCAGCAGTTTGATCCGCGGGGGGGGCAATGAGCAGTTCTTC.

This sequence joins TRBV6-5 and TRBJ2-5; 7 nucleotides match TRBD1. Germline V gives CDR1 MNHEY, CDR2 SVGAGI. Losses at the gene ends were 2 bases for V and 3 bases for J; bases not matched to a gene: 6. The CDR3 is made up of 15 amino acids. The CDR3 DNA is TGTGCCAGCAGTTACACAAGGACAGGAGAAGAGACCCAGTACTTC. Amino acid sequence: CASSYTRTGEETQYF.

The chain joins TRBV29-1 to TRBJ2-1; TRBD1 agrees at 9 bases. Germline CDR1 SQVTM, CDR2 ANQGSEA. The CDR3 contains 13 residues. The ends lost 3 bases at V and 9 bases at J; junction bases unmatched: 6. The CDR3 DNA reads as TGCAGCGTTGACCCGGGACAGGGACCTGAGCAGTTCTTC. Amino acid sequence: CSVDPGQGPEQFF.

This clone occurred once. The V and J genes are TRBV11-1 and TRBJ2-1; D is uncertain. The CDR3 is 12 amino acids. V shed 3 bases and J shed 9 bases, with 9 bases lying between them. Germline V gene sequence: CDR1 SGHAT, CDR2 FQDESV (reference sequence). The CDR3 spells CASSFIEFEQFF. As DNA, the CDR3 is TGTGCCAGCAGCTTCATAGAGTTTGAGCAGTTCTTC.

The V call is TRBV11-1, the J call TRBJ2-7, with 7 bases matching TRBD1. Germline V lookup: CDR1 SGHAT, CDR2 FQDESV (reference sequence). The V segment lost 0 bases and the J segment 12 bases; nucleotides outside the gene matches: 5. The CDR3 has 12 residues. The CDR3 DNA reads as TGTGCCAGCAGCTTAGCTACAGGGGCTACGTACTTC. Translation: CASSLATGATYF.

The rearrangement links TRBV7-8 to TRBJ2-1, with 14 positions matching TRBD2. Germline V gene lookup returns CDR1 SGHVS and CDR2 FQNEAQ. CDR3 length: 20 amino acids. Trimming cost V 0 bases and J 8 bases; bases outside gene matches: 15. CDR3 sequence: CASSLAVIVSGLAGDHEQFF. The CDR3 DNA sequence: TGTGCCAGCAGCTTAGCGGTTATCGTTTCGGGACTAGCGGGGGACCATGAGCAGTTCTTC.